Each of the 23 T cell receptor beta chains below was sequenced from the same sample in a study of monozygotic twins with inflammatory bowel disease. TCRdb reprocessed the 5' RACE reads and keeps a single row for each CDR3 protein, giving no DNA. Recorded for this sample: 200,000 to 250,000 distinct CDR3 sequences. The specimen sequenced was blood. The receptors derive from a human donor with ulcerative colitis or Crohn's disease, or a healthy co-twin of an affected twin (not recorded which).

The rearrangement uses TRBV18 and TRBJ2-2; TCRdb calls TRBD2, which cannot be checked without DNA. CDR1 KGHSH and CDR2 LQKENI come from the germline V gene. This CDR3 has 16 residues. CDR3 region: CASSLNLAGNTGELFF.

The CDR3 sequence: CASSREGSYTF. The gene calls are TRBV7-9 and TRBJ1-2. Germline lookup yields CDR1 SEHNR and CDR2 FQNEAQ (reference sequence). The CDR3 is 11 amino acids.

V gene TRBV5-4 combines with J gene TRBJ2-5. The CDR3 runs to 13 residues. Germline V lookup: CDR1 SGHNT, CDR2 YYREEE (reference sequence). The CDR3 protein is CASSLLGQETQYF.

This chain connects TRBV29-1 to TRBJ2-5. The CDR3 has 13 amino acids. Germline loops: CDR1 SQVTM, CDR2 ANQGSEA. CDR3 protein: CSVDYQTQETQYF.

This chain connects TRBV27 to TRBJ1-5. The CDR3 runs to 13 residues. The germline gives CDR1 MNHEY, CDR2 SMNVEV (reference sequence). The CDR3 protein is CASSSYRDQPQHF.

The chain has TRBV18 and TRBJ1-2. The germline gives CDR1 KGHSH, CDR2 LQKENI. The CDR3 is 13 amino acids. The CDR3: CASSPEGPGGYTF. The full variable domain, its missing parts supplied by reference TRBV18 and TRBJ1-2, is NAGVMQNPRHLVRRRGQEARLRCSPMKGHSHVYWYRQLPEEGLKFMVYLQKENIIDESGMPKERFSAEFPKEGPSILRIQQVVRGDSAAYFCASSPEGPGGYTFGSGTRLTVV.

This chain links TRBV6-5 with TRBJ1-1; the D call of TRBD1 rests on TCRdb alone, since no DNA is present to check it. CDR3 length: 11 amino acids. The germline gives CDR1 MNHEY, CDR2 SVGAGI. The CDR3 here is CATGENTEAFF.

Here the CDR3 reads CAISEVEPGTEAFF. This chain links TRBV10-3 with TRBJ1-1; checking the TCRdb D call of TRBD1 is not possible without DNA. Germline values: CDR1 ENHRY, CDR2 SYGVKD. This CDR3 has 14 residues.

The chain uses TRBV21-1 and TRBJ1-6; lacking DNA, the TRBD1 call made by TCRdb goes unchecked. TRBV21-1 is noted as a pseudogene. The CDR3 has 17 residues. CDR3 protein: CASSNPHRLSYNSPLHF.

V gene TRBV18 combines with J gene TRBJ2-3. The CDR3 extends over 15 amino acids. Germline CDR1 KGHSH, CDR2 LQKENI. The CDR3 sequence is CASSPQGWGTDTQYF.

The V call is TRBV5-1, the J call TRBJ2-7; TCRdb designates TRBD2, a call that cannot be tested without DNA. The CDR3 is made up of 16 amino acids. Looked up from germline, CDR1 is SGHRS and CDR2 is YFSETQ. CDR3 loop: CASSLGGSGATYEQYF.

The chain couples TRBV11-1 to TRBJ2-2. The CDR3 runs to 12 residues. CDR1 is SGHAT and CDR2 is FQDESV in the germline V gene (reference sequence). The CDR3 loop reads CASTGNTGELFF.

The chain carries TRBV30 and TRBJ2-5. The CDR3 totals 13 residues. Germline-derived CDR1 and CDR2 are GTSNPN and SVGIG (reference sequence). The CDR3 loop is CAWEDSLVETQYF.

The V and J genes are TRBV18 and TRBJ1-1. This CDR3 comprises 14 residues. CDR1 and CDR2 from the germline V gene are KGHSH and LQKENI. CDR3 region: CASSPPSANTEAFF. Filled out from reference TRBV18 and TRBJ1-1, the complete variable domain reads NAGVMQNPRHLVRRRGQEARLRCSPMKGHSHVYWYRQLPEEGLKFMVYLQKENIIDESGMPKERFSAEFPKEGPSILRIQQVVRGDSAAYFCASSPPSANTEAFFGQGTRLTVV.

The V gene is TRBV7-2, the J gene TRBJ1-3. The CDR3 runs to 16 residues. The germline V gene encodes CDR1 SGHTA and CDR2 FQGNSA. The CDR3 region is CASSLGYRAAGNTIYF.

The chain recombines TRBV18 with TRBJ2-7; there is no DNA to check the TCRdb D call of TRBD1. The CDR3 length is 14 residues. Germline V gene lookup returns CDR1 KGHSH and CDR2 LQKENI. The CDR3 region is CASSPDRGVGEQYF.

This sequence joins TRBV5-1 and TRBJ2-1; the D call from TCRdb, TRBD2, cannot be confirmed without DNA. The CDR3 covers 14 residues. Germline CDR1 and CDR2: SGHRS and YFSETQ. The CDR3 sequence: CASSAGGPSNEQFF.

This chain uses TRBV2 with TRBJ2-3; TCRdb picks TRBD1, but there is no DNA to check that call. The CDR3 spans 18 residues. The germline CDR1 and CDR2 sequences are SNHLY and FYNNEI. CDR3 in amino acids: CASSLPTWGQGGTDTQYF.

The rearrangement joins TRBV2 to TRBJ1-1; the TCRdb call, TRBD1, lacks DNA for checking. Germline V gene lookup returns CDR1 SNHLY and CDR2 FYNNEI. This CDR3 contains 14 residues. CDR3 in amino acids: CASSEIVGGTEAFF.

The chain is built from TRBV20-1 and TRBJ1-2. CDR1 and CDR2 from the germline V gene are DFQATT and SNEGSKA (reference sequence). The CDR3 sequence is 17 residues long. The CDR3 here is CSASDTSDTGLNYGYTF.

CDR3 protein: CASSYPKDSSLGYTF. The V and J genes are TRBV6-2 or TRBV6-3 and TRBJ1-2; checking the TCRdb D call of TRBD1 is not possible without DNA. The germline gives CDR1 MNHEY, CDR2 SVGEGT. This CDR3 is built from 15 residues.

The rearrangement joins TRBV20-1 to TRBJ1-5; the D gene TCRdb calls, TRBD1, cannot be checked with no DNA. Germline assignment: CDR1 DFQATT and CDR2 SNEGSKA (reference sequence). The CDR3 contains 15 residues. The CDR3 sequence: CSARETGGGSQPQHF.

The chain carries TRBV20-1 and TRBJ1-3; TCRdb picks TRBD1, but there is no DNA to check that call. CDR1 and CDR2 (germline): DFQATT, SNEGSKA (reference sequence). The CDR3 runs to 14 residues. This CDR3 reads CSAAGQGVGNTIYF.